This T cell receptor (beta chain) was recorded in a study of identical twins. One entry per CDR3 protein, called by TCRdb with MiXCR from the 5' RACE reads. This table has approximately 690,000 distinct CDR3 sequences, around 6% appearing once. V dropped 0 bases and J dropped 3 bases, with 12 bases sitting between them. Germline CDR1 SGHAT, CDR2 FQNNGV. This CDR3 region has 15 residues. V and J are TRBV11-2 and TRBJ2-7; D gene ambiguous. This sequence was found in a man aged 18 to 29 in good health. Sequences were obtained from naive T cells sorted from blood. The CDR3 here is CASSLDPSNNYEQYF. DNA for the CDR3: TGTGCCAGCAGCTTAGATCCAAGCAACAACTACGAGCAGTACTTC.